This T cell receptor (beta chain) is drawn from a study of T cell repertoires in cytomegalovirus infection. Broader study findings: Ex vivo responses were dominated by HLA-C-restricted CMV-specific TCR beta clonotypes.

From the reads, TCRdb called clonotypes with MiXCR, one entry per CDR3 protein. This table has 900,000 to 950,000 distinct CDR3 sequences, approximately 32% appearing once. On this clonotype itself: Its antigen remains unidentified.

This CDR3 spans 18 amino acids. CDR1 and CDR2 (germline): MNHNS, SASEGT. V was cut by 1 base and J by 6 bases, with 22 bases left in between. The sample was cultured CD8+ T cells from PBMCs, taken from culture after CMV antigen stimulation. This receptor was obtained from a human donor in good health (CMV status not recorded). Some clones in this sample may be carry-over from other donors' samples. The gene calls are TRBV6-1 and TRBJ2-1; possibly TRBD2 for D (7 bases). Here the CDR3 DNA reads TGTGCCAGCAGTGAAGGGGGCCCGGCGTCTCGGGGGGCCAATGAGCAGTTCTTC. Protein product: CASSEGGPASRGANEQFF.